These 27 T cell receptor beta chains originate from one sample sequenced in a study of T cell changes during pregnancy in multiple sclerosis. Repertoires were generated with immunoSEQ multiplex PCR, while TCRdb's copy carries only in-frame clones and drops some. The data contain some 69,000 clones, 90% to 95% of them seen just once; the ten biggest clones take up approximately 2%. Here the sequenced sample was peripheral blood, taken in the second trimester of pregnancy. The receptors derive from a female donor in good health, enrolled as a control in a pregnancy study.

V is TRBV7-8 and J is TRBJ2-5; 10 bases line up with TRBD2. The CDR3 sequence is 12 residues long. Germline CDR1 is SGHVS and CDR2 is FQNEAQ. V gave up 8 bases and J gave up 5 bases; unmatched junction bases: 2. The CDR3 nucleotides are TGTGCCAGCCAGACTAGCGGGGAGACCCAGTACTTC. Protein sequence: CASQTSGETQYF.

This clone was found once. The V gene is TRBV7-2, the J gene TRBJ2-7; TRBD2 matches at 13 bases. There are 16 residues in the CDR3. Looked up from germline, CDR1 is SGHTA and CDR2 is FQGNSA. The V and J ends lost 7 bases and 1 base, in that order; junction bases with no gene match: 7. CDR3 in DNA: TGTGCCAGCACCGGCCCGGGACTAGCGGGGTCCTACGAGCAGTACTTC. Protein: CASTGPGLAGSYEQYF.

Here the CDR3 DNA reads TGTGCCAGCAGTTTTCTTGGGGGCCCCACTGAAGCTTTCTTT. Protein: CASSFLGGPTEAFF. The rearrangement joins TRBV27 to TRBJ1-1, with D tentatively TRBD1 (6 bases). The V and J ends lost 3 bases and 4 bases respectively, with 12 bases between them. The CDR3 runs to 14 residues. The germline gives CDR1 MNHEY, CDR2 SMNVEV (reference sequence).

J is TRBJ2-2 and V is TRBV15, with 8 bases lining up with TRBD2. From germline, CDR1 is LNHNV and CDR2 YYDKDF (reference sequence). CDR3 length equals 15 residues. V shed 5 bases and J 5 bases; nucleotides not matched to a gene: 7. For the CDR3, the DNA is TGTGCCACCAGCGGAGGGACTAGGCGGACCGGGGAGCTGTTTTTT. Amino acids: CATSGGTRRTGELFF.

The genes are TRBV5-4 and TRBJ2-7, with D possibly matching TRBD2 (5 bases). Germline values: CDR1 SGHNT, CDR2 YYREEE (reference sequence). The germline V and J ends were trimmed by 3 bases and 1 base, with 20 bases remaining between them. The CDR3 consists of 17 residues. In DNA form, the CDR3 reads TGTGCCAGCAGCTCCGGCCCCGTAACTCGAGGGTCCTACGAGCAGTACTTC. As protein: CASSSGPVTRGSYEQYF.

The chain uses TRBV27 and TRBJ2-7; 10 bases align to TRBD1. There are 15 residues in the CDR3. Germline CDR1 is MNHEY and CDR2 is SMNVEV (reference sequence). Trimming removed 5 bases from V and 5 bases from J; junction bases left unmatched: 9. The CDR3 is CASSVRDRGIHEQYF. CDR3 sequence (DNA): TGTGCCAGCAGTGTACGGGACAGGGGTATCCACGAGCAGTACTTC.

The CDR3 region is CASSAATGVTEAFF. The CDR3 DNA is TGTGCCAGCAGCGCGGCGACAGGGGTCACTGAAGCTTTCTTT. V and J are TRBV7-9 and TRBJ1-1, with 8 nucleotides matching TRBD1. Trimming cost V 5 bases and J 4 bases; bases outside gene matches: 6. Germline V gene sequence: CDR1 SEHNR, CDR2 FQNEAQ (reference sequence). The CDR3 length is 14 residues.

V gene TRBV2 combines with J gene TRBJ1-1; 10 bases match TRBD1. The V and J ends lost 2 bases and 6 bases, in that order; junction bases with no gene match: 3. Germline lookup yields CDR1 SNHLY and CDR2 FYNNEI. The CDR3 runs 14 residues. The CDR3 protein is CASSERGTGAEAFF. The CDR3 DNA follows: TGTGCCAGCAGTGAACGAGGGACAGGGGCTGAAGCTTTCTTT.

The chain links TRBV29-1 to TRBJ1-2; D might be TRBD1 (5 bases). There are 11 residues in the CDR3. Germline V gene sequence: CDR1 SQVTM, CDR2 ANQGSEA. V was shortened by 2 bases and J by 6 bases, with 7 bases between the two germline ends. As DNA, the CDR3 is TGCAGCGTTGAAAAAGGGGATGGCTACACCTTC. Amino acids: CSVEKGDGYTF. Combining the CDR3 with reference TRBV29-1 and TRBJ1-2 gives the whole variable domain SAVISQKPSRDICQRGTSLTIQCQVDSQVTMMFWYRQQPGQSLTLIATANQGSEATYESGFVIDKFPISRPNLTFSTLTVSNMSPEDSSIYLCSVEKGDGYTFGSGTRLTVV.

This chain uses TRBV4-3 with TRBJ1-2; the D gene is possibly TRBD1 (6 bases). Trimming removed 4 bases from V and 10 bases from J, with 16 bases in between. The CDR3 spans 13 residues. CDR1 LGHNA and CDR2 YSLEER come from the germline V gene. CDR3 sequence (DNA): TGCGCCAGCAGCCTCATAGGACAGCCGCACTACACCTTC. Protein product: CASSLIGQPHYTF.

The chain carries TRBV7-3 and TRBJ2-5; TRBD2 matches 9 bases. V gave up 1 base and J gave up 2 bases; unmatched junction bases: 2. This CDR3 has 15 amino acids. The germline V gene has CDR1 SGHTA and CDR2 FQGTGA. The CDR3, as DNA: TGTGCCAGCAGCTTAATGGCGGGGGGGCAAGAGACCCAGTACTTC. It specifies CASSLMAGGQETQYF.

The CDR3 spells CSVDGRGPLGEQFF. In DNA, the CDR3 is TGCAGCGTTGATGGCAGGGGCCCACTGGGCGAGCAGTTCTTC. The chain recombines TRBV29-1 with TRBJ2-1, with D perhaps TRBD1 (6 bases). The germline gives CDR1 SQVTM, CDR2 ANQGSEA. V shed 3 bases and J shed 10 bases, with 19 bases lying between them. The CDR3 runs to 14 residues.

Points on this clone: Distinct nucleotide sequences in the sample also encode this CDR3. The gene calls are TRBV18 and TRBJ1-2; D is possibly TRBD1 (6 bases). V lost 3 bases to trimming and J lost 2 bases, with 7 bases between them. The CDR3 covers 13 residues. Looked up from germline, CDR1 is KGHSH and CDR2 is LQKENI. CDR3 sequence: CASSPDRNYGYTF. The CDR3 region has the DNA TGTGCCAGCTCACCGGACAGAAACTATGGCTACACCTTC.

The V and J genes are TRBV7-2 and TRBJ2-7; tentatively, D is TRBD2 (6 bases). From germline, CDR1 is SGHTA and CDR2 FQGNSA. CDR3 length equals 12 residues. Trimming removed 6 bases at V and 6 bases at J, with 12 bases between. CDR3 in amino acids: CASRRGLGEQYF. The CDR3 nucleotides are TGTGCCAGCAGAAGGGGACTTGGCGAGCAGTACTTC.

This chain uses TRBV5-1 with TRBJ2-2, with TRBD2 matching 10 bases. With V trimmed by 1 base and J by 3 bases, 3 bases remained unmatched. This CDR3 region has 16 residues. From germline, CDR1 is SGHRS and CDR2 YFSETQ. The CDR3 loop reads CASSLRLAGDTGELFF. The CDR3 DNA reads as TGCGCCAGCAGCTTGAGGCTAGCGGGGGACACCGGGGAGCTGTTTTTT.

CDR3 nucleotide sequence: TGTGCCAGCAGCTTAAAGAAGGGAAGTCGGTGGGGCGGCAATGAGCAGTTCTTC. Translation gives CASSLKKGSRWGGNEQFF. This rearrangement joins TRBV7-9 to TRBJ2-1; a weak D match, TRBD1 (5 bases). CDR3 length: 18 residues. Looked up from germline, CDR1 is SEHNR and CDR2 is FQNEAQ (reference sequence). Between the trimmed V and J ends, which lost 2 bases and 6 bases, there was a span of 23 bases. The variable domain in full, completed from reference TRBV7-9 and TRBJ2-1, reads DTGVSQNPRHKITKRGQNVTFRCDPISEHNRLYWYRQTLGQGPEFLTYFQNEAQLEKSRLLSDRFSAERPKGSFSTLEIQRTEQGDSAMYLCASSLKKGSRWGGNEQFFGPGTRLTVL.

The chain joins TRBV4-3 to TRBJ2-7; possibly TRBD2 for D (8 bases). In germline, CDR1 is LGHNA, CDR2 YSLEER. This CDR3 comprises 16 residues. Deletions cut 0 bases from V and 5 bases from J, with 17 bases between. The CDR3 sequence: CASSQDGGGGGDEQYF. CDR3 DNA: TGCGCCAGCAGCCAAGACGGGGGGGGAGGGGGCGACGAGCAGTACTTC.

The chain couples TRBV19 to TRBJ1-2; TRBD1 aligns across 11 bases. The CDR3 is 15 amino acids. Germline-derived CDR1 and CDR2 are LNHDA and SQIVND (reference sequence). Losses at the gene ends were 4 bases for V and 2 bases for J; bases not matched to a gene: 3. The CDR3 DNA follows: TGTGCCAGTAGTAGGACAGGGGGCGGGAACTATGGCTACACCTTC. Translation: CASSRTGGGNYGYTF.

CDR3 bases: TGTGCCAGCAGCCCCCCCCTGTCGGGGTATAATGAAAAACTGTTTTTT. Residues: CASSPPLSGYNEKLFF. The chain joins TRBV11-2 to TRBJ1-4, with D uncertain. CDR1 is SGHAT, CDR2 FQNNGV, per germline. The CDR3 covers 16 residues. Trimming took off 5 bases at V and 4 bases at J, with 17 bases between the two ends.

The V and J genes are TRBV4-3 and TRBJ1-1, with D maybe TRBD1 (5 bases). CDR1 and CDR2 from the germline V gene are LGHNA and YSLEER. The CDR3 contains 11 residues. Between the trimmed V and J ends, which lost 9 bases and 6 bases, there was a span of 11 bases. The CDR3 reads CASKGAAEAFF. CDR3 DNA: TGCGCCAGTAAAGGGGCAGCTGAAGCTTTCTTT.

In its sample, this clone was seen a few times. The CDR3 region is CASSKEGAGGPGSVETQYF. CDR3 bases: TGTGCCAGCAGCAAAGAGGGGGCGGGGGGCCCCGGATCGGTAGAGACCCAGTACTTC. The chain couples TRBV21-1 to TRBJ2-5; TRBD2 is taken as the D call from the table, unchecked against the DNA. TRBV21-1 is noted as a pseudogene. The CDR3 sequence is 19 residues long.

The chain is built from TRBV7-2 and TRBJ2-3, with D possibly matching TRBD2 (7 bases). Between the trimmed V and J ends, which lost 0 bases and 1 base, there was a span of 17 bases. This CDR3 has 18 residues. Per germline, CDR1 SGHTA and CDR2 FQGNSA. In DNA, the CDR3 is TGTGCCAGCAGCTTAGCGTATTCTGGGGGGGGCCGCACAGATACGCAGTATTTT. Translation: CASSLAYSGGGRTDTQYF.

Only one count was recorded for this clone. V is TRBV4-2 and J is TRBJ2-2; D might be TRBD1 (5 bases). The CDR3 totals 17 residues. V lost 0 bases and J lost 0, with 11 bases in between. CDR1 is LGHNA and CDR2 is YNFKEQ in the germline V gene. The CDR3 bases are TGTGCCAGCAGCCAAGATCCTGACAGTGCGAACACCGGGGAGCTGTTTTTT. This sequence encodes CASSQDPDSANTGELFF.

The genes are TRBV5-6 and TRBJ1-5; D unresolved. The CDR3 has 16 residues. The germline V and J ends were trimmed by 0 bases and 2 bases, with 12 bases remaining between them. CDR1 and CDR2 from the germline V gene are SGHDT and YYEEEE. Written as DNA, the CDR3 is TGTGCCAGCAGCTTGGGAGGAGGGTACGGCAATCAGCCCCAGCATTTT. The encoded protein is CASSLGGGYGNQPQHF.

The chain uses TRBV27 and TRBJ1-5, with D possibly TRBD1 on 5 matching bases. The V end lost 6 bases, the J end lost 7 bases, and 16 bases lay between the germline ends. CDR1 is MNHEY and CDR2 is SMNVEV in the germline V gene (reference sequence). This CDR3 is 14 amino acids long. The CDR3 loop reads CASSPGRGAQPQHF. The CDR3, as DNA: TGTGCCAGCAGCCCCGGGAGGGGAGCGCAGCCCCAGCATTTT.

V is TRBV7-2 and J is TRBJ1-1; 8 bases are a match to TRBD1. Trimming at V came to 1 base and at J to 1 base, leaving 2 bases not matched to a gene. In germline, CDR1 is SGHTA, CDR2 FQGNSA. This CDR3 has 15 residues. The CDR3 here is CASSLGGTGNTEAFF. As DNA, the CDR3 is TGTGCCAGCAGCTTAGGTGGGACAGGGAACACTGAAGCTTTCTTT.

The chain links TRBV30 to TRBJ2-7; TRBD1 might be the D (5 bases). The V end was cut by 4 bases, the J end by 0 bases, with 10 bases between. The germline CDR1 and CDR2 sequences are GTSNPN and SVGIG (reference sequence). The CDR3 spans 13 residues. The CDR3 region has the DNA TGTGCCTGGACTGGGGCGTACTCCTACGAGCAGTACTTC. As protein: CAWTGAYSYEQYF.